Listed here are 5 T cell receptor beta chains from one sample, sequenced in a study of cytomegalovirus exposure and HLA in healthy donors. TCRdb's copy holds only in-frame clones and misses some; the assay was immunoSEQ multiplex PCR. The sample has approximately 280,000 clones, around 86% seen once. Sample: PBMCs. The receptors were gathered from a woman aged 18-35 years in good health and CMV-seronegative.

The sample holds a few counts of this clone. This chain joins TRBV4-2 and TRBJ2-2, with 10 bases that match TRBD2. Germline V CDR1 and CDR2: LGHNA, YNFKEQ. There are 14 residues in the CDR3. V gave up 6 bases and J gave up 6 bases; unmatched junction bases: 4. Here the CDR3 DNA reads TGTGCCAGCAGGCCCGGGACTAGCGCCGGGGAGCTGTTTTTT. This sequence encodes CASRPGTSAGELFF.

The chain recombines TRBV30 with TRBJ2-3; tentatively, D is TRBD2 (6 bases). Trimming cost V 7 bases and J 6 bases, with 17 bases left between them. CDR3 length: 13 amino acids. CDR1 GTSNPN and CDR2 SVGIG come from the germline V gene (reference sequence). In DNA form, the CDR3 reads TGTGCCTTAGGGGACTGGGGGTCGGATACGCAGTATTTT. As protein: CALGDWGSDTQYF.

The rearrangement links TRBV11-2 to TRBJ2-1, with D maybe TRBD1 (6 bases). CDR1 SGHAT and CDR2 FQNNGV come from the germline V gene. V lost 5 bases to trimming and J lost 0 bases, with 17 bases between them. The CDR3 covers 17 residues. CDR3 amino acids: CASSRRFQGSSYNEQFF. CDR3 nucleotides: TGTGCCAGCAGCCGGAGGTTCCAGGGGAGCTCCTACAATGAGCAGTTCTTC.

This rearrangement joins TRBV12-5 to TRBJ1-1; D is uncertain. CDR1 and CDR2 (germline): LGHNT, FRNRAP. Trimming took 0 bases from V and 10 from J, leaving 6 bases between them. The CDR3 length is 11 residues. CDR3 in DNA: TGTGCTAGTGGTTTGGTACGGGGAGCTTTCTTT. Amino acid sequence: CASGLVRGAFF.

The chain combines TRBV2 with TRBJ2-5; 8 bases agree with TRBD2. There are 16 residues in the CDR3. With 0 bases clipped from V and 3 bases from J, the junction kept 6 bases outside the gene matches. CDR1 is SNHLY, CDR2 FYNNEI, per germline. The CDR3 protein is CASSEARLAGKETQYF. The CDR3 DNA follows: TGTGCCAGCAGTGAAGCGCGGCTAGCGGGTAAAGAGACCCAGTACTTC.